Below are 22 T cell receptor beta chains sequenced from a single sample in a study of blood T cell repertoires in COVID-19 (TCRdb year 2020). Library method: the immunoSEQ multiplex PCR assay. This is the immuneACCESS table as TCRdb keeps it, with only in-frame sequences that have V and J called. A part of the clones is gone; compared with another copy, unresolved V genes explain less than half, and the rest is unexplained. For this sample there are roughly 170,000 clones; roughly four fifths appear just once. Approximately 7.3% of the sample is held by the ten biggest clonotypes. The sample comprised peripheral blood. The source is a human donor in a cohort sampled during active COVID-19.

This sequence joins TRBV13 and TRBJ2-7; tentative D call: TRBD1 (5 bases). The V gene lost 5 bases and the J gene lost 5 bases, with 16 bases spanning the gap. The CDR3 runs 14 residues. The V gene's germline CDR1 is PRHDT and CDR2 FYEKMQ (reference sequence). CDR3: CASSPGASYNEQYF. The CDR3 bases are TGTGCCAGCAGCCCTGGGGCCTCCTATAACGAGCAGTACTTC.

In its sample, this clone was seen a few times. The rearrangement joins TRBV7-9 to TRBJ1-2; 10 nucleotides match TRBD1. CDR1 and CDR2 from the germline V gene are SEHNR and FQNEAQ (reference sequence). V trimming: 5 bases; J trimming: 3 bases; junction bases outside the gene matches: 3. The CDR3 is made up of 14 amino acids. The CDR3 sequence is CASSPGTGDYGYTF. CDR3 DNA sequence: TGTGCCAGCAGCCCCGGGACAGGGGACTATGGCTACACCTTC.

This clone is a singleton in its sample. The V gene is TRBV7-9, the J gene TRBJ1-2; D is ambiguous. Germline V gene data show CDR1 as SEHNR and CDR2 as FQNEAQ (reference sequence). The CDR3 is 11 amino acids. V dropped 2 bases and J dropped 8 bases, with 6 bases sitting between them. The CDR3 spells CASSLLKGYTF. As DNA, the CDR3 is TGTGCCAGCAGCTTACTAAAAGGCTACACCTTC. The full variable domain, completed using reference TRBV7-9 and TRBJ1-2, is DTGVSQNPRHKITKRGQNVTFRCDPISEHNRLYWYRQTLGQGPEFLTYFQNEAQLEKSRLLSDRFSAERPKGSFSTLEIQRTEQGDSAMYLCASSLLKGYTFGSGTRLTVV.

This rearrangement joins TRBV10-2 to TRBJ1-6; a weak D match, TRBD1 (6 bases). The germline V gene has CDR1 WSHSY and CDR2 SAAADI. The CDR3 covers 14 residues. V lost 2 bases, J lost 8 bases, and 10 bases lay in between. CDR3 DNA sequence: TGCGCCAGCAGTGAGGGGGGCTCGGATTCACCCCTCCACTTT. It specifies CASSEGGSDSPLHF.

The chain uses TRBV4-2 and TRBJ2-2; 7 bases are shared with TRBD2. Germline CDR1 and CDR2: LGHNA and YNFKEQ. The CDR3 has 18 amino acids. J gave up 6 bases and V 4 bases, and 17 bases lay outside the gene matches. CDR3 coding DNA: TGTGCCAGCAGCCCATACGGGGAGGGGTTGGTATCGGCCGGGGAGCTGTTTTTT. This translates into CASSPYGEGLVSAGELFF.

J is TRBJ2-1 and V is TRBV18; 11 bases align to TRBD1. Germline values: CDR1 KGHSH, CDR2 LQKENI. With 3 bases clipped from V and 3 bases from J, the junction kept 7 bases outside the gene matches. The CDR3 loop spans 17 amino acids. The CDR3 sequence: CASSPPPGQGGYNEQFF. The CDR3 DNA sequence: TGTGCCAGCTCACCGCCACCGGGACAGGGGGGCTACAATGAGCAGTTCTTC.

CDR3 DNA sequence: TGTGCCAGCAGACAGGGATACCAAGAGACCCAGTACTTC. This encodes CASRQGYQETQYF. The chain is built from TRBV2 and TRBJ2-5; tentative D call: TRBD1 (6 bases). This CDR3 contains 13 residues. Between the trimmed V and J ends, which lost 6 bases and 0 bases, there was a span of 8 bases. Germline loops: CDR1 SNHLY, CDR2 FYNNEI.

The CDR3 DNA reads as TGTGCCAGCTCACCTGGATTGAACAGCTATGGCTACACCTTC. This translates into CASSPGLNSYGYTF. The chain carries TRBV18 and TRBJ1-2, with D unclear. The CDR3 covers 14 residues. V was clipped by 3 bases and J by 4 bases, with 12 bases between them. Germline V lookup: CDR1 KGHSH, CDR2 LQKENI.

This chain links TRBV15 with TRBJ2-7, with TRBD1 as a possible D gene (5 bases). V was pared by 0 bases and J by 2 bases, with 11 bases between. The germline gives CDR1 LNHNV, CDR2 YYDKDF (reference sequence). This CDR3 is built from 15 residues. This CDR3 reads CATSRDRGQTYEQYF. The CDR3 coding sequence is TGTGCCACCAGCAGAGATAGGGGCCAAACCTACGAGCAGTACTTC.

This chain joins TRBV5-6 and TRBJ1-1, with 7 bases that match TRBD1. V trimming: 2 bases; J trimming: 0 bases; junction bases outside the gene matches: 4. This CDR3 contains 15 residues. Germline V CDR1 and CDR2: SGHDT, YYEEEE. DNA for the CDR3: TGTGCCAGCAGCTTCGCCGGGACAGTGAACACTGAAGCTTTCTTT. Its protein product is CASSFAGTVNTEAFF.

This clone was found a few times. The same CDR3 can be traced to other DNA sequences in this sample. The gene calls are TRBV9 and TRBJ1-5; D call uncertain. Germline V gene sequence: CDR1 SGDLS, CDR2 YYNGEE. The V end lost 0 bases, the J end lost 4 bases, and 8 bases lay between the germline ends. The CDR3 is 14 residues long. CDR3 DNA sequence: TGTGCCAGCAGCGTAGGGACGGGGAATCAGCCCCAGCATTTT. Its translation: CASSVGTGNQPQHF.

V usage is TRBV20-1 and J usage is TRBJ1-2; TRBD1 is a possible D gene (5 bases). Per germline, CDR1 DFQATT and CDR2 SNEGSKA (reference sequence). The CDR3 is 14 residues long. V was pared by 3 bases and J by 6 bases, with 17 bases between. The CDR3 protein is CSASWEGSPDGYTF. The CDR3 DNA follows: TGCAGTGCTAGTTGGGAGGGGTCTCCCGATGGCTACACCTTC.

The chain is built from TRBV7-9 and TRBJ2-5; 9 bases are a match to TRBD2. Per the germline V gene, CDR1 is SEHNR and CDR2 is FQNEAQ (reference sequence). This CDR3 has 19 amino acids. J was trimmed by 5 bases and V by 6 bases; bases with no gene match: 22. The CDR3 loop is CASSITTVRRGGLYETQYF. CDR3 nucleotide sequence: TGTGCCAGCAGTATTACGACCGTCCGGCGGGGGGGCCTGTATGAGACCCAGTACTTC.

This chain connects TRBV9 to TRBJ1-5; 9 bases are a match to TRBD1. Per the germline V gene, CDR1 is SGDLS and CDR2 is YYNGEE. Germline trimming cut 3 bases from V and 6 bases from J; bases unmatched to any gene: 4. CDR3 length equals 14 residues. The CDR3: CASSATGGRQPQHF. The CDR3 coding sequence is TGTGCCAGCAGCGCTACAGGGGGCCGTCAGCCCCAGCATTTT.

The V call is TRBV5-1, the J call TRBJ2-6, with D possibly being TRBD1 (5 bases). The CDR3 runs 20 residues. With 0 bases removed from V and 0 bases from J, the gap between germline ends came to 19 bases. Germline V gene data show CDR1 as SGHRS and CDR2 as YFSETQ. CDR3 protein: CASSLAGAGRTLSGANVLTF. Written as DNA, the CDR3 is TGCGCCAGCAGCTTGGCCGGAGCAGGCCGGACACTCTCTGGGGCCAACGTCCTGACTTTC.

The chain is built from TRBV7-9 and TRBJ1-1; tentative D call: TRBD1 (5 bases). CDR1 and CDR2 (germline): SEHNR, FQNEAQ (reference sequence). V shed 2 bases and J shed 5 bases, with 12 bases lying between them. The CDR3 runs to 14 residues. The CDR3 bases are TGTGCCAGCAGCTTATCGCAGGGAAGGACTGAAGCTTTCTTT. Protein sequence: CASSLSQGRTEAFF.

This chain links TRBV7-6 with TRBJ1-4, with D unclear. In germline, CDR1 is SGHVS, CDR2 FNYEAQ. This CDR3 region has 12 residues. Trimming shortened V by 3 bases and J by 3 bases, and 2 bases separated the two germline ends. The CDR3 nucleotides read TGTGCCAGCAGCTTCTCTAATGAAAAACTGTTTTTT. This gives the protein CASSFSNEKLFF.

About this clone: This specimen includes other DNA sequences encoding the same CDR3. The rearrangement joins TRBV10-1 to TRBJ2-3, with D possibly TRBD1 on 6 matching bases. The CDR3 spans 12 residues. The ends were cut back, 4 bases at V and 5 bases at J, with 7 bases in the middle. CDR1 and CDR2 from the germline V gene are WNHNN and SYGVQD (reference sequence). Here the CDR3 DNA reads TGCGCCAGCAGTGTGACAGGAGATACGCAGTATTTT. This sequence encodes CASSVTGDTQYF.

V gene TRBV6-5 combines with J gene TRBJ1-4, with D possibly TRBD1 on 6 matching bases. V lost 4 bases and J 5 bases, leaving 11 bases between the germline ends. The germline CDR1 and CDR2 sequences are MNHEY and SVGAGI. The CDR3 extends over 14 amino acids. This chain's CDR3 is CASSWQGSNEKLFF. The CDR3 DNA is TGTGCCAGCAGTTGGCAGGGGTCAAATGAAAAACTGTTTTTT.

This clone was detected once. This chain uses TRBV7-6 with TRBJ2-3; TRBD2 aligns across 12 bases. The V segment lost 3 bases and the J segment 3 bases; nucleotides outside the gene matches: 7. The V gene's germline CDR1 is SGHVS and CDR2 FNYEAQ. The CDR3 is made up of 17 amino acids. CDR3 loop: CASSLTPSGGATDTQYF. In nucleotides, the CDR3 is TGTGCCAGCAGCTTGACACCTAGCGGGGGGGCGACAGATACGCAGTATTTT.

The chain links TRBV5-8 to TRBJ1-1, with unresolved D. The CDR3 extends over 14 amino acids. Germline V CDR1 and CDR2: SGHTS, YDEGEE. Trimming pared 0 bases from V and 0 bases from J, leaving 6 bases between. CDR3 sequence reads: CASSLVILNTEAFF. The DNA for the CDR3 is TGTGCCAGCAGCTTGGTAATCCTGAACACTGAAGCTTTCTTT.

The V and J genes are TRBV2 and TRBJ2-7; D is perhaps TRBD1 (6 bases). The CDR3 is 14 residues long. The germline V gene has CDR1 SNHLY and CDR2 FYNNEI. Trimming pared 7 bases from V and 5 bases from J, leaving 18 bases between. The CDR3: CASTVDRSRHEQYF. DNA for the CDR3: TGTGCCAGCACCGTAGACAGGTCAAGGCACGAGCAGTACTTC.